These 7 T cell receptor beta chains were all obtained from the same sample, sequenced in a study of blood T cell repertoires in COVID-19. Here immunoSEQ multiplex PCR was the method, and the copy in TCRdb shows in-frame clones only, minus some. This table has a few hundred thousand clones, roughly 86% appearing once. Specimen: peripheral blood. These receptors were taken from a woman in her forties or fifties with acute or convalescent COVID-19.

The chain links TRBV4-3 to TRBJ2-1; no definite D call. Germline loops: CDR1 LGHNA, CDR2 YSLEER. V was clipped by 0 bases and J by 8 bases, with 11 bases between them. The CDR3 runs 14 residues. CDR3 nucleotides: TGCGCCAGCAGCCAAGATGCCCGGGTTCATGAGCAGTTCTTC. Protein sequence: CASSQDARVHEQFF.

The rearrangement uses TRBV27 and TRBJ2-4; maybe TRBD2 (5 bases). Deletions cut 8 bases from V and 0 bases from J, with 17 bases between. CDR3 length: 16 residues. Germline-derived CDR1 and CDR2 are MNHEY and SMNVEV (reference sequence). Written as DNA, the CDR3 is TGTGCCAGCGGAGGTTTGGGGAGCTTAGCCAAAAACATTCAGTACTTC. This encodes CASGGLGSLAKNIQYF.

V and J are TRBV5-1 and TRBJ2-7; TRBD1 might be the D (6 bases). CDR3 size: 14 residues. CDR1 SGHRS and CDR2 YFSETQ come from the germline V gene. Trimming took 0 bases from V and 3 from J, leaving 10 bases between them. The CDR3 DNA sequence: TGCGCCAGCAGCTTGGGGCAGGGGATCTACGAGCAGTACTTC. Its translation is CASSLGQGIYEQYF. Based on the CDR3 plus reference TRBV5-1 and TRBJ2-7, the full variable domain is KAGVTQTPRYLIKTRGQQVTLSCSPISGHRSVSWYQQTPGQGLQFLFEYFSETQRNKGNFPGRFSGRQFSNSRSEMNVSTLELGDSALYLCASSLGQGIYEQYFGPGTRLTVT.

The gene calls are TRBV27 and TRBJ2-2, with 7 bases lining up with TRBD1. The CDR3 loop spans 14 amino acids. The germline gives CDR1 MNHEY, CDR2 SMNVEV (reference sequence). V lost 7 bases and J lost 3; bases outside the gene matches: 5. The CDR3, as DNA: TGTGCCAGCACGGGACAGAGCTACACCGGGGAGCTGTTTTTT. Protein sequence: CASTGQSYTGELFF.

The chain combines TRBV5-1 with TRBJ1-1, with unresolved D. Germline V gene sequence: CDR1 SGHRS, CDR2 YFSETQ. Trimming removed 0 bases at V and 1 base at J, with 7 bases between. This CDR3 has 14 residues. CDR3 nucleotides: TGCGCCAGCAGCTTGGTCCCACAGAACACTGAAGCTTTCTTT. Protein product: CASSLVPQNTEAFF.

The V and J genes are TRBV10-3 and TRBJ1-5, with unresolved D. This CDR3 region has 14 residues. The germline V gene encodes CDR1 ENHRY and CDR2 SYGVKD. The germline V and J ends were trimmed by 6 bases and 0 bases, with 9 bases remaining between them. In DNA form, the CDR3 reads TGTGCCATCAGGCAGGAAAATAGCAATCAGCCCCAGCATTTT. Amino acids: CAIRQENSNQPQHF.

This clone was picked up one time. This chain links TRBV6-1 with TRBJ2-1; 12 bases are a match to TRBD1. The CDR3 extends over 15 amino acids. V was clipped by 2 bases and J by 9 bases; unmatched bases: 5. Germline loops: CDR1 MNHNS, CDR2 SASEGT. This CDR3 reads CASSEWGQGAGEQFF. CDR3 coding DNA: TGTGCCAGCAGTGAATGGGGACAGGGGGCTGGTGAGCAGTTCTTC.